The entry that follows covers one T cell receptor beta chain sequence. The target of this receptor is not known. Per-base qualities were not stored, and no clone one base away is much larger. This specimen comes from a study of identical twins (dated by TCRdb to the mid-2010s). For the wider study: To test whether fetal clonotypes persist, this study deep-sequenced TCR alpha and beta repertoires from monozygotic twins, from unrelated adults of various ages, and from cord blood. Replicate twin experiments were performed at different times using different library preparation protocols to rule out contamination. Broad study findings and their caveats: Fewer insertions were carried by abundant cord blood beta clonotypes, a similar but weaker trend appeared in young adult naive repertoires, and no such trend appeared in memory repertoires. Zero-insertion analyses could be partly confounded by invariant T cells such as MAIT and iNKT, though diverse VJ usage argued against such confounding for most clonotypes. A weaker excess of twin sharing was found in beta out-of-frame sequences because the signal-to-noise ratio was lowered by fewer shared sequences. Because the same donors could not be followed over many years, the conclusions relied on cross-sectional statistical analysis. Out-of-frame TCR alpha sharing in monozygotic twins was systematically underestimated by recombination models, whereas sharing between unrelated individuals was in agreement with the recombination models. Compared with coincidental sharing between unrelated individuals, out-of-frame TCR alpha sequences shared between twins showed an excess of sequences with low generation probability.

Libraries were built with 5' RACE. Sequencing was performed on an Illumina HiSeq 2000. Template switching introduced a universal primer binding site; the final cDNA contained a unique molecular identifier, enabling accurate counting of TCR cDNA molecules. First-strand cDNA for TCR alpha and beta chains was synthesized from specific primers in the conserved constant-segment region. To control for contamination, every cDNA library was double barcoded, receiving both a SMART-Mk sample barcode and Illumina barcodes. TruSeq adapter sequences, together with Illumina sample barcodes, were added in two successive PCR steps. The TCR alpha and beta cDNA libraries were sequenced on the Illumina HiSeq platform using custom primers. As for the original processing: MiGEC was used to process raw reads and extract unique molecular identifiers, and MiXCR was used to find CDR3 positions. For each individual, recombination models were inferred using an EM algorithm with the repgenHMM and IGoR tools. The analysis of shared clonotypes was done with the tcR package in R, with sharing normalized by the product of cloneset sizes. To study raw recombination free of thymic and clonal selection effects, out-of-frame nonproductive sequences were analyzed. TCRdb trimmed public reads at Q25 via fastp, called clones via MiXCR and kept in-frame beta chains. Each entry merges the rows of one CDR3 protein and shows their most common DNA and genes. The V and J calls reflect TCRdb's pipeline rather than the authors' work. For this sample there are some 300,000 distinct CDR3 sequences; roughly an eighth appear just once. The top ten clones comprise approximately 7.5% of the sample.

All donors were healthy Caucasians. Three pairs of female monozygotic twins, all aged roughly 18 to 30 years, made up the twin cohort. CD4+ and CD8+ T cell populations were isolated with positive isolation kits from Invitrogen. These data were also reused for a study on yellow fever vaccine responses in identical twins. Per the second study: According to the authors, the vaccine-induced T cell response in identical twins seemed to be partly convergent and partly specific to each individual. In identical twins, the study followed T cell clones that responded to the vaccine with precision.

The receptor was isolated from a young woman in good health. Sequencing was carried out using CD8+ T cells sorted from blood.

The nucleotide sequence is TGTGCCAGCAGCTCCCGGACTAGCCTACGGGTGGCGCAGTATTTT. Its protein reads: CASSSRTSLRVAQYF. This chain joins TRBV7-9 to TRBJ2-3, and 8 bases in between align with TRBD2. From its cysteine to its phenylalanine, the CDR3 spans 15 amino acids. Only CDR3 DNA remains: 45 bases, in frame from the first base. Compared with germline, V lacks 4 bases and J lacks 10 bases; bases without a gene match: 13. From a lookup of the germline V gene (reference sequence), CDR1 and CDR2 are SEHNR and FQNEAQ.